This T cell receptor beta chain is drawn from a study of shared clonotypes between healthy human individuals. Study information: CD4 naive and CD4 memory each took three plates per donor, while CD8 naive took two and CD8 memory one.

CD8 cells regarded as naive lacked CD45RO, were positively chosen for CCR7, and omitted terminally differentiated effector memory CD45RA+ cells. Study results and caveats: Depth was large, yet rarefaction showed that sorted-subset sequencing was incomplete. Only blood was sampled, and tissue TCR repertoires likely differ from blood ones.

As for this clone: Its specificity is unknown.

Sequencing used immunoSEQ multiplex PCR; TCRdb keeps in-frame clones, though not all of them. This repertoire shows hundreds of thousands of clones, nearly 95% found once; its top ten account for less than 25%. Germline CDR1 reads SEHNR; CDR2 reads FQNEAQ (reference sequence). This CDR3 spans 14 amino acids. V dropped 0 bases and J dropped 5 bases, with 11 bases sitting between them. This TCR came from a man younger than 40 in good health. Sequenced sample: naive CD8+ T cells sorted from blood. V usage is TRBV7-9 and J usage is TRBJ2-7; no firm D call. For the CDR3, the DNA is TGTGCCAGCAGCTTAGCTAGGGAAGGTCACGAGCAGTACTTC. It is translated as CASSLAREGHEQYF.